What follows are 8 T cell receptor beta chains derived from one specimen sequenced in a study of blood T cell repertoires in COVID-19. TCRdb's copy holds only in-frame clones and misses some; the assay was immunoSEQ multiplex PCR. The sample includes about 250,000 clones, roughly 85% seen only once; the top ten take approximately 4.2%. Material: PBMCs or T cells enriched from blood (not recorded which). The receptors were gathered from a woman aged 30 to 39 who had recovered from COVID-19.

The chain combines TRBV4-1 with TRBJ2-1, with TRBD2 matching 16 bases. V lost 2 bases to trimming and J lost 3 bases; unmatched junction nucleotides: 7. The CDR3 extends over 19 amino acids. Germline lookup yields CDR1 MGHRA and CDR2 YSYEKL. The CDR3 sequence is CASSQFGTSGRAVYNEQFF. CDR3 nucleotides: TGCGCCAGCAGCCAATTCGGGACTAGCGGGAGGGCCGTCTACAATGAGCAGTTCTTC.

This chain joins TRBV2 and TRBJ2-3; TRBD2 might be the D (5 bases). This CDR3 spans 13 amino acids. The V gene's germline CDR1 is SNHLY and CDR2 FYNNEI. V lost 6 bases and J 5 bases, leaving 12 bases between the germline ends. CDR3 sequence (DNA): TGTGCCAGCAGCCCGGACTTGCGAGATACGCAGTATTTT. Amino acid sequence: CASSPDLRDTQYF. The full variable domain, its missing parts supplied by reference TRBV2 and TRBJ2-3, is EPEVTQTPSHQVTQMGQEVILRCVPISNHLYFYWYRQILGQKVEFLVSFYNNEISEKSEIFDDQFSVERPDGSNFTLKIRSTKLEDSAMYFCASSPDLRDTQYFGPGTRLTVL.

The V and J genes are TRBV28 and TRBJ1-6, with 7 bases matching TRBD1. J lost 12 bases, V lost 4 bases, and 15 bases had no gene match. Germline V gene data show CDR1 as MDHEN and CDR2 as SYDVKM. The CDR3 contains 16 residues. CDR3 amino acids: CASSSLIRGGLGPLHF. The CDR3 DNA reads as TGTGCCAGCAGTTCACTGATCCGAGGGGGCCTTGGACCCCTCCACTTT.

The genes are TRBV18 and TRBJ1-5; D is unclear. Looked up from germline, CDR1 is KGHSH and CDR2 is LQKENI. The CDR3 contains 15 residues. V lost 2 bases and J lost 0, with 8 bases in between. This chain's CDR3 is CASSPGLFSNQPQHF. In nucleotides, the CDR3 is TGTGCCAGCTCACCAGGCTTATTTAGCAATCAGCCCCAGCATTTT.

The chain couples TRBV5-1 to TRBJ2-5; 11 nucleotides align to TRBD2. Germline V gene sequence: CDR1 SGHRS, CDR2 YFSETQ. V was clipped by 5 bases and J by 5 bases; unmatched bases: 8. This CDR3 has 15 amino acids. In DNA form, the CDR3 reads TGCGCCAGCAGTCCCTTAGCGGGAGGGCCTGAGACCCAGTACTTC. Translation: CASSPLAGGPETQYF. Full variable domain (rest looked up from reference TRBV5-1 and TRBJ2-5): KAGVTQTPRYLIKTRGQQVTLSCSPISGHRSVSWYQQTPGQGLQFLFEYFSETQRNKGNFPGRFSGRQFSNSRSEMNVSTLELGDSALYLCASSPLAGGPETQYFGPGTRLLVL.

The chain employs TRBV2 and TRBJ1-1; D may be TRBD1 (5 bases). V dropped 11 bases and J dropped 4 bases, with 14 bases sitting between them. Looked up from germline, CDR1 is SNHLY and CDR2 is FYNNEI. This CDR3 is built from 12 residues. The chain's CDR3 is CAGQTGITEAFF. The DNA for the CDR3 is TGTGCCGGACAAACGGGCATCACTGAAGCTTTCTTT.

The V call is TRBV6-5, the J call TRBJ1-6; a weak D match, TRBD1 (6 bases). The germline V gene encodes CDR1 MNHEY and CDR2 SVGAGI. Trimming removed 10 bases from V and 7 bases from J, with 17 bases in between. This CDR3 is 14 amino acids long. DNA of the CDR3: TGTGCCACTTCCCGGGGGGCGGAAAATTCACCCCTCCACTTT. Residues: CATSRGAENSPLHF.

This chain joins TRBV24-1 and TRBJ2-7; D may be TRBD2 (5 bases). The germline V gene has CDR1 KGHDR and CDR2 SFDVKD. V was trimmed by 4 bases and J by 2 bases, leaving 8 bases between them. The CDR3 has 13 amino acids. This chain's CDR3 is CATSDSGTYEQYF. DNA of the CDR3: TGTGCCACCAGTGACAGCGGAACCTACGAGCAGTACTTC.